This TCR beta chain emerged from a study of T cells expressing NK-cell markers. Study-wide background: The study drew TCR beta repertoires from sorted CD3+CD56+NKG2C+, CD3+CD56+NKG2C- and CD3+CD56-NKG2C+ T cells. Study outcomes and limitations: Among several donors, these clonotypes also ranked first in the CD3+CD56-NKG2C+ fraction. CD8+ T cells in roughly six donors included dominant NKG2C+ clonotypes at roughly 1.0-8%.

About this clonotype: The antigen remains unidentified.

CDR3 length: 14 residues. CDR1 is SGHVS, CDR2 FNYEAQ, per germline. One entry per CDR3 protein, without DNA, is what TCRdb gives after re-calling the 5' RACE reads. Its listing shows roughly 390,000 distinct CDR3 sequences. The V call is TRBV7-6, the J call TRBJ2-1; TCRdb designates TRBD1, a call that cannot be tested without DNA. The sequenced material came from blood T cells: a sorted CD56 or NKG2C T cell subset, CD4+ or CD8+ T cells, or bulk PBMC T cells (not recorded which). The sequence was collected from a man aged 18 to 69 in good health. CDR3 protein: CASSLVGRGYEQFF. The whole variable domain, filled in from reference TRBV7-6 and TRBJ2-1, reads GAGVSQSPRYKVTKRGQDVALRCDPISGHVSLYWYRQALGQGPEFLTYFNYEAQQDKSGLPNDRFSAERPEGSISTLTIQRTEQRDSAMYRCASSLVGRGYEQFFGPGTRLTVL.